This TCR beta chain was retrieved from a study of tumor-infiltrating lymphocytes in primary liver carcinoma. For the study at large: T1-T3 N0M0 was the stage of the tumors, which were about 4.2 to 11 cm across.

Study observations and caveats: Unsorted bulk processing meant the study did not compare CD4+ and CD8+ repertoires.

Blood RNA originated from unsorted whole blood, with germline DNA additionally extracted. No patient had received treatment, and all had chronic HBV infection. In regard to this clonotype: The antigen is unknown. This may be a read error, as it is one base from a much larger clone.

The CDR3 runs 14 residues. cDNA specific to TCR beta was made from around 470 ng of total RNA, with a constant-region primer employed for priming. Employing slightly modified ARM-PCR, three nested multiplex PCR rounds were run, and these gave rise to the TCR beta libraries. Both of the initial two PCR rounds ran for about 11 cycles and employed TRBV1-TRBV30 forward primers alongside a C-beta reverse primer. In TCRdb, the multiplex PCR reads were re-called with MiXCR into one record per CDR3 protein. Of over 250,000 distinct CDR3 sequences listed, more than 55% are singletons. The receptor was isolated from a woman aged 25 to 39 with primary liver carcinoma and hepatitis B virus infection. The specimen sequenced was peripheral blood. This sequence joins TRBV12-3 or TRBV12-4 and TRBJ2-4, with D perhaps being TRBD1 or TRBD2 (5 bases each). This CDR3 reads CASSSAGAKDIQYF. Written as DNA, the CDR3 is TGTGCCAGCAGTTCCGCCGGGGCCAAAGACATTCAGTACTTC.